Listed below are T cell receptor beta chains from one sample, sequenced in a study of blood T cell repertoires in COVID-19. This table comes from immunoSEQ multiplex PCR, and its TCRdb copy is limited to in-frame clones, with some not included. The data contain about 350,000 clones, around nine tenths of them singletons. Source material: peripheral blood. The receptors derive from a woman between 55 and 75 years old with COVID-19, enrolled during active disease. Both conserved end residues are part of each CDR3. A D gene is named only where the DNA matches it firmly. Clone size appears in some rows only: once, few, many, or a class for an expanded clone.

j_call: TRBJ1-3
d_call: NA
clone_size: NA
v_call: TRBV15
cdr3_nt: TGTGCCACCAGCCCCGCAGGGGCCTCCTCTGGAAACACCATATATTTT
cdr3_aa: CATSPAGASSGNTIYF

j_call: TRBJ1-1
d_call: NA
clone_size: NA
v_call: TRBV5-1
cdr3_nt: TGCGCCAGCAGCTTGGAATTAGGACAGCTGGCTGAAGCTTTCTTT
cdr3_aa: CASSLELGQLAEAFF

j_call: TRBJ2-5
d_call: TRBD1
clone_size: once
v_call: TRBV5-1
cdr3_nt: TGCGCCAGCAGCGAACAGGGGGCCGGAGAGACCCAGTACTTC
cdr3_aa: CASSEQGAGETQYF

j_call: TRBJ2-2
d_call: NA
clone_size: NA
v_call: TRBV6-5
cdr3_nt: TGTGCCAGCGGACAGAACACCGGGGAGCTGTTTTTT
cdr3_aa: CASGQNTGELFF

j_call: TRBJ1-6
d_call: NA
clone_size: NA
v_call: TRBV5-1
cdr3_nt: TGCGCCAGCAGGGAGGGAAATTCACCCCTCCACTTT
cdr3_aa: CASREGNSPLHF

j_call: TRBJ2-7
d_call: TRBD1
clone_size: NA
v_call: TRBV7-9
cdr3_nt: TGTGCCAGCAGCCCCACCGGGACAGGGGGCCTTTATGAGCAGTACTTC
cdr3_aa: CASSPTGTGGLYEQYF

j_call: TRBJ1-1
d_call: NA
clone_size: NA
v_call: TRBV19
cdr3_nt: TGTGCCAGTAGTAGGAGAGGTCTGGAGGGGACTGAAGCTTTCTTT
cdr3_aa: CASSRRGLEGTEAFF

j_call: TRBJ1-6
d_call: NA
clone_size: NA
v_call: TRBV19
cdr3_nt: TGTGCCAGTAGTTCCCCGGAGCGTAATTCACCCCTCCACTTT
cdr3_aa: CASSSPERNSPLHF

j_call: TRBJ2-3
d_call: TRBD2
clone_size: NA
v_call: TRBV9
cdr3_nt: TGTGCCAGCAGCGTGGGAGCGGGGGCCCTTTACGCCACAGATACGCAGTATTTT
cdr3_aa: CASSVGAGALYATDTQYF

j_call: TRBJ1-6
d_call: NA
clone_size: NA
v_call: TRBV7-9
cdr3_nt: TGTGCCAGCAGCTCAGCGGCAGGGAATTCACCCCTCCACTTT
cdr3_aa: CASSSAAGNSPLHF

j_call: TRBJ2-3
d_call: TRBD2
clone_size: once
v_call: TRBV7-2
cdr3_nt: TGTGCCAGCAGCTTCCAGGGCGCGGGGGGCAGGCGGGCAGATACGCAGTATTTT
cdr3_aa: CASSFQGAGGRRADTQYF

j_call: TRBJ2-3
d_call: NA
clone_size: NA
v_call: TRBV29-1
cdr3_nt: TGCAGCGTTCGTCGGGCTGAACTGGACTTTAGCACAGATACGCAGTATTTT
cdr3_aa: CSVRRAELDFSTDTQYF

j_call: TRBJ2-1
d_call: TRBD2
clone_size: NA
v_call: TRBV24-1
cdr3_nt: TGTGCCACCAGTGAACCTAGCGGGGGGTTGCACTCCTACAATGAGCAGTTCTTC
cdr3_aa: CATSEPSGGLHSYNEQFF

j_call: TRBJ1-5
d_call: TRBD1
clone_size: NA
v_call: TRBV7-8
cdr3_nt: TGTGCCAGCAGCCCGCGGACAGGGAAGGGGTTTCAGCCCCAGCATTTT
cdr3_aa: CASSPRTGKGFQPQHF

j_call: TRBJ2-1
d_call: NA
clone_size: NA
v_call: TRBV19
cdr3_nt: TGTGCCAGTAGTAGGGGACGACAGGGAACCCGGGAGGGGAGTGAGCAGTTCTTC
cdr3_aa: CASSRGRQGTREGSEQFF

j_call: TRBJ2-1
d_call: TRBD1
clone_size: NA
v_call: TRBV5-1
cdr3_nt: TGCGCCAGCAGCACACTCCCAGGGGGCCGTGAGCAGTTCTTC
cdr3_aa: CASSTLPGGREQFF

j_call: TRBJ1-5
d_call: TRBD1
clone_size: NA
v_call: TRBV18
cdr3_nt: TGTGCCAGCTCAGTGACAGGGCTCGGCAATCAGCCCCAGCATTTT
cdr3_aa: CASSVTGLGNQPQHF

j_call: TRBJ1-1
d_call: TRBD1
clone_size: NA
v_call: TRBV6-6
cdr3_nt: TGTGCCAGCAGACTCCGGGACAGCGAAGCTTTCTTT
cdr3_aa: CASRLRDSEAFF

j_call: TRBJ2-7
d_call: NA
clone_size: NA
v_call: TRBV11-3
cdr3_nt: TGTGCCAGCAGCCCCGGACAGAAAACCTACGAGCAGTACTTC
cdr3_aa: CASSPGQKTYEQYF

j_call: TRBJ2-3
d_call: NA
clone_size: once
v_call: TRBV24-1
cdr3_nt: TGTGCCACCAGTGAGAGGGGGACGCAGTATTTT
cdr3_aa: CATSERGTQYF

j_call: TRBJ2-5
d_call: TRBD2
clone_size: NA
v_call: TRBV9
cdr3_nt: TGTGCCAGCAGCCGATCCCCAGTTACTAGCGAAGAGACCCAGTACTTC
cdr3_aa: CASSRSPVTSEETQYF

j_call: TRBJ2-5
d_call: NA
clone_size: NA
v_call: TRBV24-1
cdr3_nt: TGTGCCACCAGTGATCGGGGGACGGAAAAAGAGACCCAGTACTTC
cdr3_aa: CATSDRGTEKETQYF

j_call: TRBJ2-3
d_call: TRBD2
clone_size: once
v_call: TRBV6-6
cdr3_nt: TGTGCCAGCAGTTACTCGACTAGCGGGGAAGGCAATACGCAGTATTTT
cdr3_aa: CASSYSTSGEGNTQYF

j_call: TRBJ1-5
d_call: TRBD1
clone_size: NA
v_call: TRBV12-3/TRBV12-4
cdr3_nt: TGTGCCAGCAGCTTGACAGGGGGTCAGCCCCAGCATTTT
cdr3_aa: CASSLTGGQPQHF

j_call: TRBJ2-1
d_call: NA
clone_size: once
v_call: TRBV19
cdr3_nt: TGTGCCAGTAGTATAGTGGGCACTAGTATTGTAAATGAGCAGTTCTTC
cdr3_aa: CASSIVGTSIVNEQFF

j_call: TRBJ1-1
d_call: NA
clone_size: many
v_call: TRBV15
cdr3_nt: TGTGCCACCAGCAGAGGGGGCAGACCGATGACTGAAGCTTTCTTT
cdr3_aa: CATSRGGRPMTEAFF

j_call: TRBJ1-5
d_call: NA
clone_size: NA
v_call: TRBV15
cdr3_nt: TGTGCCACCAGCAGAGATAGGAGGTCTAATCAGCCCCAGCATTTT
cdr3_aa: CATSRDRRSNQPQHF

j_call: TRBJ1-2
d_call: TRBD1
clone_size: NA
v_call: TRBV3-1/TRBV3-2
cdr3_nt: TGTGCCAGCAGCGATCCCGGGACAGCGTGGTATGGCTACACCTTC
cdr3_aa: CASSDPGTAWYGYTF

j_call: TRBJ2-5
d_call: NA
clone_size: NA
v_call: TRBV18
cdr3_nt: TGTGCCAGCTCACCCCAACAGGGAGAAGAGACCCAGTACTTC
cdr3_aa: CASSPQQGEETQYF

j_call: TRBJ2-1
d_call: NA
clone_size: once
v_call: TRBV3-1/TRBV3-2
cdr3_nt: TGTGCCAGCAGCCGGCCAGGGGCTGTAGACAATGAGCAGTTCTTC
cdr3_aa: CASSRPGAVDNEQFF

j_call: TRBJ2-2
d_call: TRBD2
clone_size: NA
v_call: TRBV4-2
cdr3_nt: TGTGCCAGCAGCCAAGAGGGCGGGGAGCGGGGGGGCACCGGGGAGCTGTTTTTT
cdr3_aa: CASSQEGGERGGTGELFF